Each of the 30 T cell receptor beta chains below was sequenced from the same sample in a study of blood T cell repertoires in COVID-19. Some clones are missing from TCRdb's copy, which holds only in-frame ones; the method was immunoSEQ multiplex PCR. The sample contains fewer than 450,000 clones, approximately 91% of which appear only once. Sequencing was done on a sample of PBMCs or T cells enriched from blood (not recorded which). These TCRs come from a woman in her thirties or forties with acute COVID-19.

This chain links TRBV5-1 with TRBJ1-3, with TRBD1 as a possible D gene (6 bases). Germline V CDR1 and CDR2: SGHRS, YFSETQ. V was shortened by 5 bases and J by 0 bases, with 9 bases between the two germline ends. The CDR3 runs 14 residues. In nucleotides, the CDR3 is TGCGCCAGCAGGGGACAAGCCTCTGGAAACACCATATATTTT. This translates into CASRGQASGNTIYF.

V usage is TRBV7-8 and J usage is TRBJ1-1, with 9 positions matching TRBD1. This CDR3 has 15 amino acids. With V trimmed by 5 bases and J by 1 base, 5 bases remained unmatched. From germline, CDR1 is SGHVS and CDR2 FQNEAQ. CDR3 amino acids: CASSGAGQGNTEAFF. Here the CDR3 DNA reads TGTGCCAGCAGCGGAGCGGGACAGGGGAACACTGAAGCTTTCTTT.

This chain's CDR3 is CSVRAGRNTEAFF. For the CDR3, the DNA is TGCAGCGTGCGGGCGGGGAGGAACACTGAAGCTTTCTTT. The chain carries TRBV29-1 and TRBJ1-1; D not certain. V lost 6 bases and J 1 base, leaving 12 bases between the germline ends. This CDR3 contains 13 residues. Per germline, CDR1 SQVTM and CDR2 ANQGSEA.

This clone is a singleton in its sample. The genes are TRBV2 and TRBJ2-5; weak D call: TRBD1 (6 bases). CDR1 and CDR2 from the germline V gene are SNHLY and FYNNEI. Trimming shortened V by 7 bases and J by 0 bases, and 9 bases separated the two germline ends. This CDR3 spans 13 amino acids. In DNA, the CDR3 is TGTGCCAGCACCCGGGACAACCAAGAGACCCAGTACTTC. The encoded protein is CASTRDNQETQYF.

V gene TRBV9 combines with J gene TRBJ1-4; the match to TRBD1 covers 10 bases. Germline V gene data show CDR1 as SGDLS and CDR2 as YYNGEE. The CDR3 is 15 amino acids. Losses at the gene ends were 4 bases for V and 6 bases for J; bases not matched to a gene: 6. In nucleotides, the CDR3 is TGTGCCAGCAGCACATCCGGGACAGGGGATGAAAAACTGTTTTTT. Protein sequence: CASSTSGTGDEKLFF.

V and J are TRBV18 and TRBJ2-5, with D unclear. Germline CDR1 KGHSH, CDR2 LQKENI. CDR3 length: 14 amino acids. V was clipped by 3 bases and J by 2 bases, with 10 bases between them. The CDR3 region has the DNA TGTGCCAGCTCACCGGGCGCCGAGCAAGAGACCCAGTACTTC. This sequence encodes CASSPGAEQETQYF.

The gene calls are TRBV5-6 and TRBJ2-4, with D possibly being TRBD2 (6 bases). V lost 1 base to trimming and J lost 0 bases, with 8 bases between them. The CDR3 is 15 amino acids. CDR1 is SGHDT, CDR2 YYEEEE, per germline. The CDR3 coding sequence is TGTGCCAGCAGCTTGAGGGAGGTAGCCAAAAACATTCAGTACTTC. This sequence encodes CASSLREVAKNIQYF.

V is TRBV2 and J is TRBJ1-2; D not resolved. Germline CDR1 is SNHLY and CDR2 is FYNNEI. Trimming stripped 10 bases from V and 4 bases from J, with 13 bases between. The CDR3 sequence is 12 residues long. The CDR3, as DNA: TGTGCCATCCACGACACCTTCTATGGCTACACCTTC. Protein product: CAIHDTFYGYTF.

This chain links TRBV27 with TRBJ1-1; no firm D call. V was cut by 5 bases and J by 1 base, with 11 bases left in between. In germline, CDR1 is MNHEY, CDR2 SMNVEV (reference sequence). The CDR3 is 14 residues long. CDR3: CASSGAGENTEAFF. The CDR3 bases are TGTGCCAGCAGTGGTGCAGGTGAGAACACTGAAGCTTTCTTT.

The J gene is TRBJ1-2, the V gene TRBV30, with unresolved D. The CDR3 totals 14 residues. CDR1 and CDR2 from the germline V gene are GTSNPN and SVGIG (reference sequence). Trimming removed 5 bases at V and 1 base at J, with 14 bases between. The chain's CDR3 is CAWAGSLINYGYTF. The CDR3 coding sequence is TGTGCCTGGGCAGGCTCTCTGATTAACTATGGCTACACCTTC.

This clone was found once. The J gene is TRBJ1-2, the V gene TRBV12-3 or TRBV12-4; the D gene is possibly TRBD1 (6 bases). V was cut by 3 bases and J by 5 bases, with 10 bases left in between. The CDR3 totals 13 residues. The CDR3: CASSFGTPYGYTF. In DNA form, the CDR3 reads TGTGCCAGCAGTTTCGGGACACCTTATGGCTACACCTTC.

The CDR3 DNA follows: TGCGCCAGCAGCCAATGGGTAGCGGTCACAGATACGCAGTATTTT. This sequence encodes CASSQWVAVTDTQYF. The V gene is TRBV5-1, the J gene TRBJ2-3; D is perhaps TRBD2 (6 bases). The V and J ends lost 4 bases and 2 bases respectively, with 14 bases between them. The CDR3 runs to 15 residues. Germline V gene data show CDR1 as SGHRS and CDR2 as YFSETQ. Together with reference TRBV5-1 and TRBJ2-3, the CDR3 gives the full variable domain: KAGVTQTPRYLIKTRGQQVTLSCSPISGHRSVSWYQQTPGQGLQFLFEYFSETQRNKGNFPGRFSGRQFSNSRSEMNVSTLELGDSALYLCASSQWVAVTDTQYFGPGTRLTVL.

The rearrangement uses TRBV6-6 and TRBJ2-3; 12 positions agree with TRBD2. This CDR3 region has 17 residues. V was pared by 5 bases and J by 2 bases, with 8 bases of the junction left unmatched. CDR1 is MNHNY and CDR2 is SVGAGI in the germline V gene (reference sequence). CDR3 in amino acids: CASSLAGGPFNTDTQYF. Here the CDR3 DNA reads TGTGCCAGCAGTCTAGCGGGGGGGCCGTTTAACACAGATACGCAGTATTTT.

The rearrangement joins TRBV24-1 to TRBJ2-1; D might be TRBD1 (6 bases). In germline, CDR1 is KGHDR, CDR2 SFDVKD. The CDR3 is made up of 12 amino acids. The V end lost 0 bases, the J end lost 14 bases, and 10 bases lay between the germline ends. CDR3: CATSDLQGLKFF. CDR3 in DNA: TGTGCCACCAGTGATTTGCAGGGGTTGAAGTTCTTC.

This sequence joins TRBV19 and TRBJ1-5, with TRBD1 as a possible D gene (5 bases). CDR3 length: 13 amino acids. Per germline, CDR1 LNHDA and CDR2 SQIVND (reference sequence). V lost 8 bases and J 6 bases, leaving 14 bases between the germline ends. Here the CDR3 DNA reads TGTGCCAGTGCGGGGCTGTCTGGTCAGCCCCAGCATTTT. Encoded protein: CASAGLSGQPQHF.

J is TRBJ1-2 and V is TRBV5-6; D remains ambiguous. CDR3 size: 11 residues. CDR1 SGHDT and CDR2 YYEEEE come from the germline V gene. V lost 6 bases to trimming and J lost 4 bases, with 7 bases between them. The CDR3 region is CASTSSYGYTF. Written as DNA, the CDR3 is TGTGCCAGCACATCTAGCTATGGCTACACCTTC. Drawing the rest from reference TRBV5-6 and TRBJ1-2, the complete variable domain is DAGVTQSPTHLIKTRGQQVTLRCSPKSGHDTVSWYQQALGQGPQFIFQYYEEEERQRGNFPDRFSGHQFPNYSSELNVNALLLGDSALYLCASTSSYGYTFGSGTRLTVV.

This clone was recorded a few times. The V and J genes are TRBV5-6 and TRBJ1-6, with TRBD1 matching over 7 bases. The CDR3 is 16 residues long. CDR1 is SGHDT, CDR2 YYEEEE, per germline. V lost 4 bases and J lost 6; bases outside the gene matches: 10. This CDR3 reads CASSPGSWTGNSPLHF. The CDR3 DNA reads TGTGCCAGCAGCCCCGGGTCCTGGACAGGTAATTCACCCCTCCACTTT. Based on the CDR3 plus reference TRBV5-6 and TRBJ1-6, the full variable domain is DAGVTQSPTHLIKTRGQQVTLRCSPKSGHDTVSWYQQALGQGPQFIFQYYEEEERQRGNFPDRFSGHQFPNYSSELNVNALLLGDSALYLCASSPGSWTGNSPLHFGNGTRLTVT.

A note on this clone: Within the sample, other DNA sequences also encode this same CDR3. The J gene is TRBJ1-4, the V gene TRBV2, with TRBD1 matching over 9 bases. CDR3 size: 15 residues. Germline trimming cut 4 bases from V and 7 bases from J; bases unmatched to any gene: 7. Germline V gene lookup returns CDR1 SNHLY and CDR2 FYNNEI. CDR3 in amino acids: CASSVQGARVEKLFF. The DNA of the CDR3 is TGTGCCAGCAGTGTACAGGGGGCGCGGGTTGAAAAACTGTTTTTT. The full variable domain, with the rest looked up from reference TRBV2 and TRBJ1-4, is EPEVTQTPSHQVTQMGQEVILRCVPISNHLYFYWYRQILGQKVEFLVSFYNNEISEKSEIFDDQFSVERPDGSNFTLKIRSTKLEDSAMYFCASSVQGARVEKLFFGSGTQLSVL.

Concerning this clone: The sample contains more than one DNA sequence encoding this CDR3. The genes are TRBV9 and TRBJ1-5; D is ambiguous. Trimming removed 1 base at V and 5 bases at J, with 7 bases between. Germline CDR1 SGDLS, CDR2 YYNGEE. There are 13 residues in the CDR3. The CDR3 protein is CASSVRGDQPQHF. The DNA for the CDR3 is TGTGCCAGCAGCGTACGCGGAGATCAGCCCCAGCATTTT.

V and J are TRBV9 and TRBJ2-1, with TRBD1 identical over 10 bases. V dropped 4 bases and J dropped 9; count of bases not matched to a gene: 13. Per the germline V gene, CDR1 is SGDLS and CDR2 is YYNGEE. This CDR3 has 16 amino acids. This CDR3 reads CASSPNPRDRGLEQFF. CDR3 in DNA: TGTGCCAGCAGCCCGAACCCCCGGGACAGGGGACTTGAGCAGTTCTTC.

This sequence joins TRBV6-5 and TRBJ1-4; tentatively, D is TRBD1 (6 bases). This CDR3 contains 15 residues. V was trimmed by 7 bases and J by 0 bases, leaving 12 bases between them. Germline CDR1 is MNHEY and CDR2 is SVGAGI. CDR3 in amino acids: CASNGGGSTNEKLFF. The CDR3, as DNA: TGTGCCAGCAATGGGGGGGGCTCAACTAATGAAAAACTGTTTTTT.

For this clone: Additional DNA sequences in this sample encode the identical CDR3. The chain has TRBV10-3 and TRBJ1-1; a possible D gene is TRBD1 (6 bases). CDR3 length equals 14 residues. CDR1 and CDR2 from the germline V gene are ENHRY and SYGVKD. V was cut by 3 bases and J by 1 base, with 9 bases left in between. CDR3 coding DNA: TGTGCCATCAGTGACGCAGGGGAGAACACTGAAGCTTTCTTT. Amino acid sequence: CAISDAGENTEAFF.

The chain combines TRBV2 with TRBJ1-6, with D maybe TRBD1 (5 bases). V shed 4 bases and J shed 16 bases, with 17 bases lying between them. CDR3 length: 13 residues. From germline, CDR1 is SNHLY and CDR2 FYNNEI. CDR3 nucleotide sequence: TGTGCCAGCAGTGTCATCTCGACCGGACAACTCCACTTT. Its translation: CASSVISTGQLHF.

This clone is a singleton in its sample. J is TRBJ2-7 and V is TRBV18; the match to TRBD1 covers 7 bases. This CDR3 is built from 14 residues. V gave up 6 bases and J gave up 4 bases; unmatched junction bases: 9. Germline lookup yields CDR1 KGHSH and CDR2 LQKENI. CDR3 protein: CASSPQGGRYEQYF. In nucleotides, the CDR3 is TGTGCCAGCTCCCCGCAAGGGGGCAGGTACGAGCAGTACTTC. The variable domain in full, with the rest retrieved from reference TRBV18 and TRBJ2-7, is NAGVMQNPRHLVRRRGQEARLRCSPMKGHSHVYWYRQLPEEGLKFMVYLQKENIIDESGMPKERFSAEFPKEGPSILRIQQVVRGDSAAYFCASSPQGGRYEQYFGPGTRLTVT.

The genes are TRBV6-4 and TRBJ1-4; 8 bases agree with TRBD1. The CDR3 covers 14 residues. Trimming cost V 5 bases and J 8 bases; bases outside gene matches: 7. From germline, CDR1 is MRHNA and CDR2 SNTAGT. The CDR3 nucleotides are TGTGCCAGCAGTCTGACAGGGGACGGAGAAAAACTGTTTTTT. Translation gives CASSLTGDGEKLFF.

Here the CDR3 reads CASSSPSAGAYNEQFF. The CDR3 coding sequence is TGCGCCAGCAGCTCTCCGTCAGCGGGGGCCTACAATGAGCAGTTCTTC. The chain is built from TRBV5-1 and TRBJ2-1; 8 bases align to TRBD2. V was clipped by 3 bases and J by 2 bases; unmatched bases: 7. CDR1 is SGHRS and CDR2 is YFSETQ in the germline V gene. This CDR3 is built from 16 residues.

This clone appeared once. V usage is TRBV6-5 and J usage is TRBJ1-6; 7 positions agree with TRBD1. Germline lookup yields CDR1 MNHEY and CDR2 SVGAGI. The CDR3 is 14 residues long. V lost 6 bases, J lost 8 bases, and 7 bases stayed unmatched. The CDR3 DNA sequence: TGTGCCAGCAGGCCGACAGGGCTATATTCACCCCTCCACTTT. It encodes CASRPTGLYSPLHF.

V usage is TRBV7-6 and J usage is TRBJ1-1, with D tentatively TRBD1 (6 bases). CDR3 length equals 13 residues. The V gene lost 1 base and the J gene lost 7 bases, with 10 bases spanning the gap. CDR1 SGHVS and CDR2 FNYEAQ come from the germline V gene. CDR3 residues: CASSLVGANEAFF. The CDR3 DNA follows: TGTGCCAGCAGCTTAGTGGGGGCGAATGAAGCTTTCTTT. The entire variable domain, with the rest obtained from reference TRBV7-6 and TRBJ1-1, is as follows: GAGVSQSPRYKVTKRGQDVALRCDPISGHVSLYWYRQALGQGPEFLTYFNYEAQQDKSGLPNDRFSAERPEGSISTLTIQRTEQRDSAMYRCASSLVGANEAFFGQGTRLTVV.

The rearrangement joins TRBV19 to TRBJ1-6; D might be TRBD1 (6 bases). The CDR3 has 16 residues. Per germline, CDR1 LNHDA and CDR2 SQIVND (reference sequence). The V end was cut by 5 bases, the J end by 4 bases, with 15 bases between. The chain's CDR3 is CASSPMHRVYNSPLHF. The CDR3 DNA reads TGTGCCAGTAGTCCAATGCACAGGGTTTATAATTCACCCCTCCACTTT.

V usage is TRBV28 and J usage is TRBJ1-3; a possible D gene is TRBD1 (5 bases). CDR3 length: 15 residues. Germline V gene data show CDR1 as MDHEN and CDR2 as SYDVKM. V was clipped by 6 bases and J by 0 bases, with 12 bases between them. The CDR3 DNA is TGTGCCAGCAGCTACCGGGACTACTCTGGAAACACCATATATTTT. This translates into CASSYRDYSGNTIYF.